The 18 T cell receptor beta chains below come from one sample, sequenced in a study of STAT5B mutations in CD4+ large granular lymphocyte leukemia. Sequenced by immunoSEQ multiplex PCR; TCRdb stores in-frame clones only, minus some. Of fewer than 50,000 clones detected, around 81% appear once; the ten largest clones hold about 0.34%. The sequenced material came from CD4+ T cells from blood buffy coats. These receptors were taken from a human donor in good health.

This chain links TRBV11-2 with TRBJ2-7; D is possibly TRBD2 (6 bases). Germline-derived CDR1 and CDR2 are SGHAT and FQNNGV. The V and J ends lost 3 bases and 9 bases respectively, with 12 bases between them. CDR3 length equals 12 residues. Here the CDR3 DNA reads TGTGCCAGCAGCTTCCGGGACTCGGCGCAGTACTTC. Its protein product is CASSFRDSAQYF.

This clone was detected only a few times. This chain joins TRBV9 and TRBJ1-2; D ambiguous. Germline values: CDR1 SGDLS, CDR2 YYNGEE. The CDR3 has 14 amino acids. V lost 0 bases to trimming and J lost 8 bases, with 14 bases between them. CDR3: CASSVATSGKGYTF. CDR3 coding DNA: TGTGCCAGCAGCGTAGCTACGTCGGGGAAAGGCTACACCTTC.

The chain employs TRBV4-1 and TRBJ2-5; D uncertain. V lost 2 bases, J lost 5 bases, and 9 bases lay in between. Germline lookup yields CDR1 MGHRA and CDR2 YSYEKL. The CDR3 totals 13 residues. The CDR3, as DNA: TGCGCCAGCAGCCAACTCTTGGTCGAGACCCAGTACTTC. Amino acid sequence: CASSQLLVETQYF.

The sample holds a few counts of this clone. The chain uses TRBV28 and TRBJ1-1, with unresolved D. CDR1 and CDR2 from the germline V gene are MDHEN and SYDVKM. The CDR3 runs 14 residues. Trimming took off 2 bases at V and 10 bases at J, with 17 bases between the two ends. In DNA form, the CDR3 reads TGTGCCAGCAGTTTAGTCTTAAAAGGTCGGGGAGCTTTCTTT. Translation gives CASSLVLKGRGAFF.

J is TRBJ2-3 and V is TRBV11-3; TRBD2 aligns across 15 bases. The CDR3 is 18 amino acids. Germline CDR1 and CDR2: SGHNT and YENEEA. The V segment lost 3 bases and the J segment 10 bases; nucleotides outside the gene matches: 14. CDR3 in DNA: TGTGCCAGCAGCTTCCCATTGGGACTAGCGGGAGGCAGGAGCGCGCAGTATTTT. Encoded protein: CASSFPLGLAGGRSAQYF.

This rearrangement joins TRBV5-1 to TRBJ1-1; the D is unclear. Deletions cut 0 bases from V and 1 base from J, with 7 bases between. This CDR3 region has 14 residues. CDR1 is SGHRS, CDR2 YFSETQ, per germline. CDR3: CASSLVPGNTEAFF. The CDR3 nucleotides read TGCGCCAGCAGCTTGGTTCCCGGGAACACTGAAGCTTTCTTT.

V is TRBV5-6 and J is TRBJ2-3; D is tentatively TRBD1 or TRBD2 (5 bases each). V gave up 4 bases and J gave up 1 base, with 10 bases separating them. This CDR3 is built from 14 residues. Per the germline V gene, CDR1 is SGHDT and CDR2 is YYEEEE. The CDR3 DNA sequence: TGTGCCAGCAGCGGCCTGGGGGGCACAGATACGCAGTATTTT. It codes for CASSGLGGTDTQYF.

This rearrangement joins TRBV11-1 to TRBJ1-1; a weak D match, TRBD1 (5 bases). The CDR3 is 15 residues long. Trimming shortened V by 0 bases and J by 3 bases, and 11 bases separated the two germline ends. Germline CDR1 and CDR2: SGHAT and FQDESV (reference sequence). The CDR3 region is CASSLAGQKYTEAFF. DNA for the CDR3: TGTGCCAGCAGCTTAGCTGGACAAAAATACACTGAAGCTTTCTTT.

The CDR3 is CATLGAGFGQYF. Here the CDR3 DNA reads TGTGCCACCCTGGGGGCGGGGTTCGGGCAGTACTTC. This chain links TRBV6-1 with TRBJ2-7; the D call may be TRBD1 or TRBD2 (6 bases each). The CDR3 covers 12 residues. V lost 10 bases to trimming and J lost 9 bases, with 19 bases between them. Germline V gene data show CDR1 as MNHNS and CDR2 as SASEGT.

This clone was picked up one time. CDR3 nucleotide sequence: TGTGCCAGTATAGAAAGTGGGGGCGCTGAGACTGAAGCTTTCTTT. Encoded protein: CASIESGGAETEAFF. The genes are TRBV19 and TRBJ1-1, with D tentatively TRBD1 (6 bases). V was pared by 7 bases and J by 5 bases, with 20 bases between. The CDR3 is 15 amino acids. Per germline, CDR1 LNHDA and CDR2 SQIVND (reference sequence).

The rearrangement links TRBV19 to TRBJ2-3; 8 nucleotides agree with TRBD2. The V segment lost 5 bases and the J segment 2 bases; nucleotides outside the gene matches: 12. The germline V gene encodes CDR1 LNHDA and CDR2 SQIVND (reference sequence). CDR3 size: 17 residues. The CDR3 here is CASSPGGAQGNTDTQYF. CDR3 DNA: TGTGCCAGTAGTCCCGGGGGGGCCCAGGGAAACACAGATACGCAGTATTTT.

The chain couples TRBV6-5 to TRBJ2-7, with TRBD1 as a possible D gene (5 bases). Trimming took off 6 bases at V and 6 bases at J, with 6 bases between the two ends. The CDR3 runs to 10 residues. Looked up from germline, CDR1 is MNHEY and CDR2 is SVGAGI. This chain's CDR3 is CASRQGEQYF. For the CDR3, the DNA is TGTGCCAGCAGGCAGGGCGAGCAGTACTTC.

Here the CDR3 DNA reads TGTGCCAGCAGCCCCTCGGGGTCGTCTGGGGAGCTGTTTTTT. It is translated as CASSPSGSSGELFF. J is TRBJ2-2 and V is TRBV7-7; the D gene is possibly TRBD2 (5 bases). Trimming left V 5 bases short and J 8 bases short, with 15 bases between. The CDR3 is 14 residues long. Germline V gives CDR1 SSHAT, CDR2 FNYEAQ (reference sequence).

This chain uses TRBV5-4 with TRBJ1-2, with D perhaps TRBD1 (6 bases). Germline-derived CDR1 and CDR2 are SGHNT and YYREEE (reference sequence). With 2 bases removed from V and 3 bases from J, the gap between germline ends came to 14 bases. This CDR3 contains 15 residues. In nucleotides, the CDR3 is TGTGCCAGCAGCTTCCCGGGACAAAGACACTATGGCTACACCTTC. This codes for CASSFPGQRHYGYTF. Filled out from reference TRBV5-4 and TRBJ1-2, the complete variable domain reads ETGVTQSPTHLIKTRGQQVTLRCSSQSGHNTVSWYQQALGQGPQFIFQYYREEENGRGNFPPRFSGLQFPNYSSELNVNALELDDSALYLCASSFPGQRHYGYTFGSGTRLTVV.

This chain joins TRBV6-1 and TRBJ2-7, with 8 bases lining up with TRBD1. Germline values: CDR1 MNHNS, CDR2 SASEGT. The CDR3 runs to 15 residues. V was clipped by 1 base and J by 1 base; unmatched bases: 3. The CDR3: CASSEGGTGSYEQYF. The DNA of the CDR3 is TGTGCCAGCAGTGAAGGGGGGACAGGTTCCTACGAGCAGTACTTC.

The chain couples TRBV11-2 to TRBJ1-5, with D hard to call. V was cut by 1 base and J by 5 bases, with 15 bases left in between. CDR1 and CDR2 from the germline V gene are SGHAT and FQNNGV. This CDR3 has 16 amino acids. CDR3 sequence (DNA): TGTGCCAGCAGCTTAGTGGGGAGGGTATCGGATCAGCCCCAGCATTTT. Encoded protein: CASSLVGRVSDQPQHF.

This clone was recorded a few times. V usage is TRBV11-2 and J usage is TRBJ2-2, with TRBD2 identical over 8 bases. Germline trimming cut 3 bases from V and 4 bases from J; bases unmatched to any gene: 4. This CDR3 contains 15 residues. Per germline, CDR1 SGHAT and CDR2 FQNNGV. The CDR3: CASSLSGGLTGELFF. In DNA, the CDR3 is TGTGCCAGCAGCTTGAGCGGGGGCCTCACCGGGGAGCTGTTTTTT.

CDR3 sequence (DNA): TGTGCCACCAGCAGAACCGGGACAGGGTTTTCTGAAGCTTTCTTT. Residues: CATSRTGTGFSEAFF. The V call is TRBV15, the J call TRBJ1-1, with 9 nucleotides matching TRBD1. CDR1 LNHNV and CDR2 YYDKDF come from the germline V gene (reference sequence). Trimming removed 2 bases from V and 6 bases from J; junction bases left unmatched: 7. CDR3 length equals 15 residues.